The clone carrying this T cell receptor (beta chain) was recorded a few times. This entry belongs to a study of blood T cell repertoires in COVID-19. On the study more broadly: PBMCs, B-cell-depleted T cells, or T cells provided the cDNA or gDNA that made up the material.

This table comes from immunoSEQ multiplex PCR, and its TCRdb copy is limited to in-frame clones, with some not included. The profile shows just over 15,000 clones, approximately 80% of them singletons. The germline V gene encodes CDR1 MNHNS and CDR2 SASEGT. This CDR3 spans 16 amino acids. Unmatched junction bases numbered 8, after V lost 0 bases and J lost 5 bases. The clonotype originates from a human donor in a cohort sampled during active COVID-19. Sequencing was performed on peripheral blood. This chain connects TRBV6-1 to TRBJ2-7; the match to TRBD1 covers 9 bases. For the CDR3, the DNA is TGTGCCAGCAGTGAAGCGTTCGGGACAGGGATCGACGAGCAGTACTTC. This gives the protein CASSEAFGTGIDEQYF.